The rows below give T cell receptor beta chains drawn from one sample of a study of long-term antiretroviral therapy in people with HIV. The repertoire was sequenced with immunoSEQ multiplex PCR; TCRdb's copy has only in-frame clones and lacks some. The data show just under 30,000 clones, about 88% seen once. This specimen consisted of unsorted PBMCs, obtained around 5 years before starting antiretroviral therapy. The receptors were sampled from a man in his fifties with HIV. Both conserved end residues are part of each CDR3. The D gene is left open where the match is weak. Clone size is shown for a subset of rows, as once, few, many or a class of expanded clone.

clone size,J gene,D gene,CDR3 length,V gene,CDR3 protein,CDR3 DNA
-,TRBJ1-2,-,14,TRBV7-2,CASSSSRGPYGYTF,TGTGCCAGCAGCTCGTCCCGGGGACCCTATGGCTACACCTTC
-,TRBJ2-2,-,12,TRBV7-3,CASSFSPGELFF,TGTGCCAGCAGCTTTTCTCCCGGGGAGCTGTTTTTT
-,TRBJ1-1,-,14,TRBV2,CASSDKDRFTEAFF,TGTGCCAGCAGCGACAAAGACAGGTTCACTGAAGCTTTCTTT
few,TRBJ2-7,-,14,TRBV5-6,CASSLEFRPDEQYF,TGTGCCAGCAGCTTGGAGTTTCGGCCCGACGAGCAGTACTTC
-,TRBJ2-3,-,17,TRBV19,CASSLLRRGRSTDTQYF,TGTGCCAGTAGCCTTCTTAGGAGGGGGAGAAGCACAGATACGCAGTATTTT
-,TRBJ2-3,-,13,TRBV28,CASSSTRIDTQYF,TGTGCCAGCAGTTCAACTAGGATAGATACGCAGTATTTT
-,TRBJ1-2,TRBD1,14,TRBV5-4,CASSSRGERYGYTF,TGTGCCAGCAGCTCCAGGGGGGAAAGATATGGCTACACCTTC
-,TRBJ1-4,-,14,TRBV5-6,CASSDGTWGEKLFF,TGTGCCAGCAGCGACGGGACATGGGGTGAAAAACTGTTTTTT
once,TRBJ1-5,TRBD1,14,TRBV5-8,CASSGGTGDQPQHF,TGTGCCAGCAGCGGGGGGACAGGGGACCAGCCCCAGCATTTT
-,TRBJ2-1,-,13,TRBV5-6,CASSPVGLDEQFF,TGTGCCAGCAGCCCGGTCGGTTTGGATGAGCAGTTCTTC
-,TRBJ2-1,TRBD2,15,TRBV18,CASSVYTSGVNEQFF,TGTGCCAGCTCAGTTTATACTAGCGGGGTAAATGAGCAGTTCTTC
-,TRBJ2-7,TRBD2,15,TRBV5-1,CASTPNAGDAYEQYF,TGCGCCAGCACCCCGAACGCGGGAGACGCCTACGAGCAGTACTTC
once,TRBJ2-5,TRBD1,12,TRBV2,CASRGTGSTQYF,TGTGCCAGCAGGGGGACAGGGTCGACCCAGTACTTC
-,TRBJ1-2,-,12,TRBV7-9,CASSLNVYGYTF,TGTGCCAGCAGCTTAAACGTCTATGGCTACACCTTC
-,TRBJ2-5,-,12,TRBV6-1,CASSPRPGTQYF,TGTGCCAGCAGTCCCAGACCGGGGACCCAGTACTTC
-,TRBJ2-3,-,15,TRBV6-5,CASSPGTTSTDTQYF,TGTGCCAGCAGCCCCGGGACAACGAGCACAGATACGCAGTATTTT
few,TRBJ1-3,-,13,TRBV2,CASSEQGRNTIYF,TGTGCCAGCAGTGAACAGGGAAGAAACACCATATATTTT
-,TRBJ2-5,TRBD2,16,TRBV5-4,CASSGKAGGPQETQYF,TGTGCCAGCAGCGGAAAAGCGGGGGGGCCCCAAGAGACCCAGTACTTC
-,TRBJ1-2,-,16,TRBV7-2,CASSLLSKNLDYGYTF,TGTGCCAGCAGCTTACTTTCTAAAAATTTAGACTATGGCTACACCTTC
-,TRBJ1-5,-,19,TRBV5-6,CASRHTEGPANYSNQPQHF,TGTGCCAGCCGTCATACGGAGGGGCCCGCGAATTATAGCAATCAGCCCCAGCATTTT
once,TRBJ2-5,-,16,TRBV9,CASSVGGGGDQETQYF,TGTGCCAGCAGCGTAGGGGGAGGCGGAGACCAAGAGACCCAGTACTTC
-,TRBJ1-2,TRBD1,15,TRBV6-5,CASTLRRDRRVVYTF,TGTGCCAGCACTCTGCGACGGGACAGGCGAGTGGTGTACACCTTC
-,TRBJ1-1,TRBD1,14,TRBV5-1,CASSIGQGVTEAFF,TGCGCCAGCAGCATAGGACAGGGGGTGACTGAAGCTTTCTTT
-,TRBJ2-7,TRBD2,14,TRBV7-8,CASSPGTRGYEQYF,TGTGCCAGCAGTCCCGGGACTAGAGGCTACGAGCAGTACTTC
-,TRBJ1-2,-,14,TRBV30,CAWSVPGEYYGYTF,TGTGCCTGGAGTGTACCGGGGGAGTACTATGGCTACACCTTC
-,TRBJ1-3,TRBD1,18,TRBV5-4,CASSSGTGSNLSGNTIYF,TGTGCCAGCAGCTCCGGGACAGGGTCTAACCTCTCTGGAAACACCATATATTTT
-,TRBJ2-1,TRBD2,15,TRBV6-5,CASRVAGVVDNEQFF,TGTGCCAGCAGGGTAGCGGGAGTCGTTGACAATGAGCAGTTCTTC
-,TRBJ2-1,TRBD2,18,TRBV9,CASSLRTSGGLSYNEQFF,TGTGCCAGCAGCCTGAGGACTAGCGGGGGCCTCTCCTACAATGAGCAGTTCTTC
-,TRBJ1-4,-,19,TRBV5-1,CASSLYPTGNGPHDEKLFF,TGCGCCAGCAGCTTGTACCCCACAGGGAATGGCCCCCATGATGAAAAACTGTTTTTT
-,TRBJ2-3,-,12,TRBV5-4,CASGMGVNTQYF,TGTGCCAGCGGGATGGGGGTTAATACGCAGTATTTT
-,TRBJ1-5,-,13,TRBV6-6,CASHPKGERPQHF,TGTGCCAGCCACCCCAAGGGGGAAAGACCCCAGCATTTT
-,TRBJ1-2,TRBD1,15,TRBV7-2,CASSPFAQGARGYTF,TGTGCCAGCAGCCCTTTCGCGCAGGGGGCGAGGGGCTACACCTTC
once,TRBJ1-5,-,17,TRBV4-3,CASSQVVSQGANQPQHF,TGCGCCAGCAGCCAAGTAGTTTCGCAGGGTGCTAATCAGCCCCAGCATTTT
-,TRBJ1-1,-,11,TRBV4-2,CASSWEFEAFF,TGTGCCAGCAGCTGGGAGTTTGAAGCTTTCTTT
-,TRBJ2-3,TRBD2,11,TRBV20-1,CSAGLGDTQYF,TGCAGTGCTGGACTAGGAGATACGCAGTATTTT
-,TRBJ1-1,-,14,TRBV6-1,CASRPRFMNTEAFF,TGTGCCAGCAGACCAAGATTCATGAACACTGAAGCTTTCTTT
-,TRBJ2-1,TRBD2,17,TRBV11-2,CASSLRLAGVFYNEQFF,TGTGCCAGCAGCTTAAGACTAGCGGGGGTCTTCTACAATGAGCAGTTCTTC
-,TRBJ1-1,-,16,TRBV5-1,CASTRGTGPLNTEAFF,TGCGCCAGCACCCGGGGAACAGGCCCATTGAACACTGAAGCTTTCTTT
-,TRBJ2-5,-,15,TRBV7-2,CASSSLDSIQETQYF,TGTGCCAGCAGCTCATTGGACAGCATCCAAGAGACCCAGTACTTC
once,TRBJ1-3,-,16,TRBV10-1,CASSESLLFSGNTIYF,TGCGCCAGCAGTGAGTCACTCCTCTTCTCTGGAAACACCATATATTTT
-,TRBJ2-1,TRBD2,14,TRBV2,CASIIAGGPVEQFF,TGTGCCAGCATTATAGCGGGAGGGCCCGTTGAGCAGTTCTTC
-,TRBJ1-4,-,15,TRBV5-4,CASSDGVEVLEKLFF,TGTGCCAGCAGCGATGGGGTAGAGGTTCTTGAAAAACTGTTTTTT
-,TRBJ2-7,TRBD2,17,TRBV11-2,CASSPGLAGGRTDEQYF,TGTGCCAGCAGCCCCGGACTAGCGGGGGGGCGTACGGACGAGCAGTACTTC
-,TRBJ1-1,-,16,TRBV7-2,CASGGGGGWRNTEAFF,TGTGCCAGCGGAGGGGGAGGGGGGTGGAGGAACACTGAAGCTTTCTTT
-,TRBJ2-3,-,17,TRBV7-9,CASSSAMGSGDTDTQYF,TGTGCCAGCAGCTCGGCGATGGGGTCGGGCGACACAGATACGCAGTATTTT